This passage covers 26 T cell receptor beta chains from one sample sequenced in a study of T cells in Graves' hyperthyroidism and ophthalmopathy. RNA transcripts were the template for amplifying TCR beta CDR3 regions. The primer set for the first-round RT-PCR of the TCR CDR3 was HTBI. TCRdb reanalysed the multiplex PCR reads using MiXCR and keeps one entry per CDR3 protein. Seen here are 500,000 or so distinct CDR3 sequences, 15% to 20% observed once, and the top ten hold 15% to 20%. Specimen: blood. The origin of the receptors is a young woman with Graves' ophthalmopathy.

This clonotype was observed a few times. The chain is built from TRBV20-1 and TRBJ2-5, with 16 bases that match TRBD2. V lost 6 bases, J lost 2 bases, and 9 bases stayed unmatched. Germline-derived CDR1 and CDR2 are DFQATT and SNEGSKA (reference sequence). The CDR3 consists of 17 residues. The CDR3 coding sequence is TGCAGTGCGCGGGTGGGACTAGCGGGAGGGCCTCAAGAGACCCAGTACTTC. Its translation: CSARVGLAGGPQETQYF.

The rearrangement joins TRBV20-1 to TRBJ1-1, with 7 bases matching TRBD1. The germline V gene encodes CDR1 DFQATT and CDR2 SNEGSKA (reference sequence). The length of the CDR3 is 13 residues. The CDR3 sequence is CRTGVGTNTEAFF. CDR3 sequence (DNA): TGCAGAACAGGGGTGGGTACGAACACTGAAGCTTTCTTT.

In its sample, this clonotype was seen a few times. V is TRBV19 and J is TRBJ1-1; D perhaps matches TRBD1 (6 bases). The CDR3 is made up of 14 amino acids. CDR1 LNHDA and CDR2 SQIVND come from the germline V gene (reference sequence). Deletions cut 2 bases from V and 5 bases from J, with 12 bases between. The CDR3 sequence is CASSIRRGETEAFF. The CDR3 region has the DNA TGTGCCAGTAGTATAAGAAGGGGGGAAACTGAAGCTTTCTTT.

This clonotype was found many times. The chain uses TRBV27 and TRBJ2-5, with D uncertain. Trimming shortened V by 5 bases and J by 0 bases, and 10 bases separated the two germline ends. The CDR3 extends over 14 amino acids. Germline CDR1 and CDR2: MNHEY and SMNVEV (reference sequence). CDR3 residues: CASSPVDNQETQYF. As DNA, the CDR3 is TGTGCCAGCAGTCCCGTCGACAACCAAGAGACCCAGTACTTC.

This chain uses TRBV5-1 with TRBJ1-3; D gene ambiguous. From germline, CDR1 is SGHRS and CDR2 YFSETQ. The CDR3 runs to 15 residues. V gave up 1 base and J gave up 0 bases, with 8 bases separating them. The CDR3 loop is CASSLPGVSGNTIYF. The CDR3 DNA reads TGCGCCAGCAGCTTGCCCGGGGTCTCTGGAAACACCATATATTTT. The whole variable domain, filled in from reference TRBV5-1 and TRBJ1-3, reads KAGVTQTPRYLIKTRGQQVTLSCSPISGHRSVSWYQQTPGQGLQFLFEYFSETQRNKGNFPGRFSGRQFSNSRSEMNVSTLELGDSALYLCASSLPGVSGNTIYFGEGSWLTVV.

This clonotype was recorded many times. The chain uses TRBV27 and TRBJ2-3; D may be TRBD2 (5 bases). V dropped 2 bases and J dropped 2 bases, with 14 bases sitting between them. CDR1 and CDR2 from the germline V gene are MNHEY and SMNVEV (reference sequence). The CDR3 has 16 amino acids. CDR3 DNA: TGTGCCAGCAGTTTAGAGGGAAACGAGGCCACAGATACGCAGTATTTT. This sequence encodes CASSLEGNEATDTQYF.

The chain couples TRBV4-1 to TRBJ2-1; the match to TRBD2 covers 13 bases. The CDR3 runs 15 residues. The junction had 5 bases not matched to a gene; V was cut back by 3 bases and J by 9 bases. Germline CDR1 and CDR2: MGHRA and YSYEKL. The CDR3 protein is CASSHPGLAGPEQFF. Here the CDR3 DNA reads TGCGCCAGCAGCCACCCGGGACTAGCGGGGCCTGAGCAGTTCTTC.

V is TRBV11-2 and J is TRBJ2-7; 7 bases map to TRBD1. Judging by the DNA end, TRBJ2-1 fits better; the J call may be wrong. The V gene's germline CDR1 is SGHAT and CDR2 FQNNGV. This CDR3 has 16 amino acids. The CDR3, as DNA: TGTGCCAGCAGCTTGGCTCCGGGACAGAGGGCCTACGAGCAGTTCTTC. This gives the protein CASSLAPGQRAYEQFF.

This clonotype was counted ten times or more. The CDR3 DNA follows: TGTGCCAGCAGCCAGGGGGGATGGGAGTACTCCTACAATGAGCAGTTCTTC. It codes for CASSQGGWEYSYNEQFF. The chain has TRBV11-2 and TRBJ2-1, with D possibly being TRBD1 (7 bases). V lost 5 bases, J lost 0 bases, and 17 bases lay in between. CDR1 is SGHAT, CDR2 FQNNGV, per germline. This CDR3 region has 17 residues.

The V gene is TRBV19, the J gene TRBJ2-3, with TRBD2 identical over 7 bases. V shed 1 base and J 3 bases; nucleotides not matched to a gene: 13. The CDR3 spans 18 residues. Germline assignment: CDR1 LNHDA and CDR2 SQIVND (reference sequence). CDR3 region: CASSIGALGSGATDTQYF. The CDR3 DNA follows: TGTGCCAGTAGTATAGGGGCCCTAGGAAGCGGGGCAACAGATACGCAGTATTTT.

This clonotype was seen only a few times. The chain combines TRBV12-3 or TRBV12-4 with TRBJ1-4; D is unresolved. This CDR3 has 13 residues. Trimming cost V 4 bases and J 8 bases, with 11 bases left between them. The CDR3 coding sequence is TGTGCCAGCAGTTGGGGTATAGGAGAAAAACTGTTTTTT. Protein sequence: CASSWGIGEKLFF.

This chain joins TRBV9 and TRBJ2-7; possibly TRBD1 or TRBD2 for D (5 bases each). Trimming shortened V by 0 bases and J by 0 bases, and 10 bases separated the two germline ends. There are 15 residues in the CDR3. Germline values: CDR1 SGDLS, CDR2 YYNGEE. For the CDR3, the DNA is TGTGCCAGCAGCGTAGCCGGGACGAGCTCCTACGAGCAGTACTTC. This codes for CASSVAGTSSYEQYF.

The chain employs TRBV19 and TRBJ1-5; TRBD1 might be the D (6 bases). Trimming stripped 5 bases from V and 3 bases from J, with 17 bases between. Germline V gene data show CDR1 as LNHDA and CDR2 as SQIVND (reference sequence). CDR3 length: 16 amino acids. Written as DNA, the CDR3 is TGTGCCAGTAGTCGGACAGTGTTCAGTTTCAATCAGCCCCAGCATTTT. This codes for CASSRTVFSFNQPQHF.

The chain is built from TRBV13 and TRBJ2-2, with D tentatively TRBD2 (6 bases). The CDR3 sequence is 16 residues long. V was trimmed by 0 bases and J by 5 bases, leaving 13 bases between them. Germline values: CDR1 PRHDT, CDR2 FYEKMQ (reference sequence). Here the CDR3 reads CASSLGTSSFTGELFF. In DNA, the CDR3 is TGTGCCAGCAGCTTAGGAACTAGCTCATTTACCGGGGAGCTGTTTTTT. Drawing the rest from reference TRBV13 and TRBJ2-2, the complete variable domain is AAGVIQSPRHLIKEKRETATLKCYPIPRHDTVYWYQQGPGQDPQFLISFYEKMQSDKGSIPDRFSAQQFSDYHSELNMSSLELGDSALYFCASSLGTSSFTGELFFGEGSRLTVL.

This clonotype was seen repeatedly, ten times or more. The chain links TRBV6-1 to TRBJ1-6; D is undetermined. The V end lost 2 bases, the J end lost 7 bases, and 15 bases lay between the germline ends. The CDR3 runs 16 residues. Germline loops: CDR1 MNHNS, CDR2 SASEGT. The CDR3 region is CASSETPDAANSPLHF. The CDR3 DNA reads as TGTGCCAGCAGTGAAACGCCGGACGCTGCAAATTCACCCCTCCACTTT.

The rearrangement uses TRBV10-3 and TRBJ1-5; D not resolved. This CDR3 spans 13 amino acids. Trimming took 0 bases from V and 8 from J, leaving 8 bases between them. The germline gives CDR1 ENHRY, CDR2 SYGVKD. This CDR3 is CAISESIGEPQHF. DNA of the CDR3: TGTGCCATCAGTGAGTCGATTGGGGAGCCCCAGCATTTT.

This clonotype was counted ten times or more. The CDR3 DNA reads as TGCAGTGCGCCCTCTAGCGAGTCCGGGGAGCTGTTTTTT. This gives the protein CSAPSSESGELFF. The chain is built from TRBV20-1 and TRBJ2-2, with D perhaps TRBD2 (6 bases). Trimming removed 6 bases from V and 6 bases from J, with 14 bases in between. This CDR3 comprises 13 residues. Germline loops: CDR1 DFQATT, CDR2 SNEGSKA (reference sequence).

V is TRBV3-1 and J is TRBJ2-5; 11 nucleotides line up with TRBD1. Unmatched junction bases numbered 9, after V lost 3 bases and J lost 0 bases. The CDR3 has 18 amino acids. The V gene's germline CDR1 is LGHDT and CDR2 YNNKEL (reference sequence). CDR3 loop: CASSHFGTGGLYQETQYF. Written as DNA, the CDR3 is TGTGCCAGCAGCCATTTCGGGACAGGGGGATTATACCAAGAGACCCAGTACTTC.

This chain connects TRBV20-1 to TRBJ2-7; perhaps D is TRBD1 or TRBD2 (5 bases each). Per the germline V gene, CDR1 is DFQATT and CDR2 is SNEGSKA (reference sequence). CDR3 length: 15 amino acids. V dropped 0 bases and J dropped 2 bases, with 14 bases sitting between them. The CDR3 loop reads CSARDNQGVTYEQYF. CDR3 DNA sequence: TGCAGTGCTAGAGATAACCAGGGAGTTACCTACGAGCAGTACTTC.

In this sample, this clonotype turned up a few times. The chain employs TRBV19 and TRBJ1-4, with 8 nucleotides matching TRBD1. Germline CDR1 LNHDA, CDR2 SQIVND (reference sequence). J lost 6 bases, V lost 9 bases, and 21 bases had no gene match. The CDR3 spans 18 residues. In DNA, the CDR3 is TGTGCCAGCACTCCTCGGACAGGGTCGACCTATAGGGATGAAAAACTGTTTTTT. Translating gives CASTPRTGSTYRDEKLFF.

Notes on this clonotype: One end of the junction does not line up with germline, which may come from a read error. The chain has TRBV28 and TRBJ2-1; the D gene is possibly TRBD2 (6 bases). CDR1 and CDR2 (germline): MDHEN, SYDVKM. The CDR3 runs to 11 residues. CDR3 DNA: TGTGCCAGCAGCTCCCGGGAGACCCCACTCTTC. Its protein product is CASSSRETPLF.

This clonotype has a count of ten or more. The chain carries TRBV20-1 and TRBJ2-7; TRBD1 is a possible D gene (6 bases). Germline assignment: CDR1 DFQATT and CDR2 SNEGSKA (reference sequence). V lost 5 bases and J lost 6, with 17 bases in between. The CDR3 contains 13 residues. DNA for the CDR3: TGCAGTGCTCCCGATGGGACAAAGGGCGAGCAGTACTTC. This encodes CSAPDGTKGEQYF.

This clonotype was counted many times. This chain uses TRBV10-3 with TRBJ1-5; D not resolved. The CDR3 sequence is 14 residues long. V lost 3 bases and J lost 2, with 8 bases in between. CDR1 is ENHRY and CDR2 is SYGVKD in the germline V gene. CDR3 DNA sequence: TGTGCCATCAGTGAAAATTCGGGCAATCAGCCCCAGCATTTT. As protein: CAISENSGNQPQHF.

The gene calls are TRBV29-1 and TRBJ2-7; the D gene is possibly TRBD1 (5 bases). Trimming took off 4 bases at V and 6 bases at J, with 10 bases between the two ends. The CDR3 sequence is 11 residues long. Germline V gene data show CDR1 as SQVTM and CDR2 as ANQGSEA. The CDR3 here is CSVGRGAEQYF. DNA for the CDR3: TGCAGCGTTGGAAGGGGTGCCGAGCAGTACTTC.

Comments on this clonotype: The germline gene is not matched at one end of the junction; a read error may be the cause. This chain uses TRBV27 with TRBJ2-1, with D unclear. This CDR3 spans 13 amino acids. Germline V gene data show CDR1 as MNHEY and CDR2 as SMNVEV (reference sequence). DNA for the CDR3: TGTGCCGGCAGTTCTAACCCGTACAATGAGCAGTTCTTC. This encodes CAGSSNPYNEQFF.

This clonotype was detected many times. V and J are TRBV28 and TRBJ1-1; D is uncertain. Trimming took 3 bases from V and 1 from J, leaving 9 bases between them. This CDR3 comprises 14 residues. Germline CDR1 MDHEN, CDR2 SYDVKM. The CDR3 sequence is CASSFLSRNTEAFF. The CDR3 DNA reads TGTGCCAGCAGTTTTCTTTCTAGGAACACTGAAGCTTTCTTT.